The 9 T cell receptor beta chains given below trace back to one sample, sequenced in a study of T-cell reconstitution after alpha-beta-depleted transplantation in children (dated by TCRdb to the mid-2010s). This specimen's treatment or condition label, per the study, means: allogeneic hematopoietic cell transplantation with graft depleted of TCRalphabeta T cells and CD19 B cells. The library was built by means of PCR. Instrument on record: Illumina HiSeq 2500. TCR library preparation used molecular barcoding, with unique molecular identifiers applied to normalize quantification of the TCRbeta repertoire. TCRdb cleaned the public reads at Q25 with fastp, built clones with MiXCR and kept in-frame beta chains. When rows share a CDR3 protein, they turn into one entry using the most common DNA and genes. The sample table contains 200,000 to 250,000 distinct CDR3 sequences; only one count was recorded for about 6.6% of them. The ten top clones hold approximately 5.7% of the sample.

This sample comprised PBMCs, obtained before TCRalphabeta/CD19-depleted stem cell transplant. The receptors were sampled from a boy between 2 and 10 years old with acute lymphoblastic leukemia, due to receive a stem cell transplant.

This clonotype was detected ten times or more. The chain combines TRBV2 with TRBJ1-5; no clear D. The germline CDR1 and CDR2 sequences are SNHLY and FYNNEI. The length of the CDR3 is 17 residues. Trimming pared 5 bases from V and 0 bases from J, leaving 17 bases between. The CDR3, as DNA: TGTGCCAGCAGTATGGTTCGAGTGGGGTATAGCAATCAGCCCCAGCATTTT. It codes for CASSMVRVGYSNQPQHF.

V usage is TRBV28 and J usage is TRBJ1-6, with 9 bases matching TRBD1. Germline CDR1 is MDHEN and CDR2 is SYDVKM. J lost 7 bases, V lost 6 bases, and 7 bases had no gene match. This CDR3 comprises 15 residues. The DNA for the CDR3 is TGTGCCAGCAGGCGGACAGGGGCCCTCAATTCACCCCTCCACTTT. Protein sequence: CASRRTGALNSPLHF.

CDR3 amino acids: CSADLLAASTDTQYF. The CDR3 DNA follows: TGCAGTGCTGATTTACTAGCGGCTAGCACAGATACGCAGTATTTT. The J gene is TRBJ2-3, the V gene TRBV20-1; 8 nucleotides match TRBD2. Germline CDR1 is DFQATT and CDR2 is SNEGSKA (reference sequence). Germline trimming cut 5 bases from V and 0 bases from J; bases unmatched to any gene: 7. CDR3 length: 15 amino acids.

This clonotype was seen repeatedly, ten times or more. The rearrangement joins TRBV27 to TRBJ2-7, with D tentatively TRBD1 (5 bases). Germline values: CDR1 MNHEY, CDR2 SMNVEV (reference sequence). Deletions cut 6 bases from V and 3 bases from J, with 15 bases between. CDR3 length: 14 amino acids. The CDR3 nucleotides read TGTGCCAGCAGCAGCCAGTGGGGCCTCTACGAGCAGTACTTC. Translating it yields CASSSQWGLYEQYF.

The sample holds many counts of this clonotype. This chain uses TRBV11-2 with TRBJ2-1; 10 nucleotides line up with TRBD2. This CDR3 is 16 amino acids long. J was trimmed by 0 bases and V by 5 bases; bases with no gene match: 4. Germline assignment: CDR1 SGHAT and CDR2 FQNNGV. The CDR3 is CASSPSGGASYNEQFF. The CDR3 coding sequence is TGTGCCAGCAGCCCAAGCGGGGGGGCCTCCTACAATGAGCAGTTCTTC. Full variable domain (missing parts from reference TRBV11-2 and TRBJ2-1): EAGVAQSPRYKIIEKRQSVAFWCNPISGHATLYWYQQILGQGPKLLIQFQNNGVVDDSQLPKDRFSAERLKGVDSTLKIQPAKLEDSAVYLCASSPSGGASYNEQFFGPGTRLTVL.

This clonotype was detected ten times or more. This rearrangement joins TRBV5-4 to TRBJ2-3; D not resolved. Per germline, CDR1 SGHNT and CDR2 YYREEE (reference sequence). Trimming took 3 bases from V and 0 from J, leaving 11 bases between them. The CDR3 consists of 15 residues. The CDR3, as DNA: TGTGCCAGCAGCTCCATCATAACTAGCACAGATACGCAGTATTTT. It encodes CASSSIITSTDTQYF.

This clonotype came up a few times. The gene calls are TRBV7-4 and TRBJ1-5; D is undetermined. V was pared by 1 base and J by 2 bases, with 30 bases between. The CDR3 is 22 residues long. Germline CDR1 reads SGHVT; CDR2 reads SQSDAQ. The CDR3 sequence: CASSLGQSGVPVPLSGNQPQHF. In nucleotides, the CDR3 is TGTGCCAGCAGCTTAGGGCAAAGTGGGGTTCCGGTCCCTTTGAGTGGCAATCAGCCCCAGCATTTT.

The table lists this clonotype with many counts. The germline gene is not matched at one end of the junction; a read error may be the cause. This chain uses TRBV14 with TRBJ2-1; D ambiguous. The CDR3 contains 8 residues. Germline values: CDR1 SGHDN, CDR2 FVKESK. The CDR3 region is CASGLLIF. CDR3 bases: TGTGCCAGCGGCCTCTTGATCTTC.

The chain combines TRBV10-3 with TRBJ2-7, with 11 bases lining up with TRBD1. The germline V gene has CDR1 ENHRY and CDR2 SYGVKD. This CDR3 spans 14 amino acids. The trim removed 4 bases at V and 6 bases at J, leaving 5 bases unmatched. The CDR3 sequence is CAISVGQGAFEQYF. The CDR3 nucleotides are TGTGCCATCAGTGTAGGACAGGGGGCTTTCGAGCAGTACTTC.